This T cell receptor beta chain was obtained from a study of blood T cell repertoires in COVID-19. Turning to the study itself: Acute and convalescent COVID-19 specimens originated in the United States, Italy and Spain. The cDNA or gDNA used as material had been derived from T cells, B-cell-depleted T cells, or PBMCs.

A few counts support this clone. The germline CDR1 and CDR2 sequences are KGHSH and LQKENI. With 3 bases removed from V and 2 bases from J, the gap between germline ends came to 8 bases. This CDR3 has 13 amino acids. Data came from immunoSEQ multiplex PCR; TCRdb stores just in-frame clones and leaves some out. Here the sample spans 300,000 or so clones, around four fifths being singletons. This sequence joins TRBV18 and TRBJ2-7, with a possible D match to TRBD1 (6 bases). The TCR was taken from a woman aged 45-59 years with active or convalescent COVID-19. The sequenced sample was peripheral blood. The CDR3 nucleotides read TGTGCCAGCTCACCCAACAGGGCCTACGAGCAGTACTTC. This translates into CASSPNRAYEQYF. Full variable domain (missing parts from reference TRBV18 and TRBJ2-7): NAGVMQNPRHLVRRRGQEARLRCSPMKGHSHVYWYRQLPEEGLKFMVYLQKENIIDESGMPKERFSAEFPKEGPSILRIQQVVRGDSAAYFCASSPNRAYEQYFGPGTRLTVT.